Below, 16 T cell receptor beta chains from the same sample are listed, as sequenced in a study of T cells in Graves' hyperthyroidism and ophthalmopathy. Amplification of TCR beta CDR3 regions used RNA as the template. The HTBI primer set served for first-round RT-PCR of the TCR CDR3. One entry per CDR3 protein, called by TCRdb with MiXCR from the multiplex PCR reads. This table has around 440,000 distinct CDR3 sequences, more than 15% appearing once. Material for sequencing was blood. All receptors derive from a woman between 18 and 30 years old with Graves' hyperthyroidism.

This clonotype was found many times. The chain carries TRBV7-2 and TRBJ2-7; 9 bases fit TRBD2. CDR3 length: 15 amino acids. CDR1 is SGHTA, CDR2 FQGNSA, per germline. The V segment lost 2 bases and the J segment 3 bases; nucleotides outside the gene matches: 5. The CDR3 loop reads CASSLSGGPFYEQYF. The CDR3 nucleotides are TGTGCCAGCAGCTTAAGCGGGGGGCCTTTCTACGAGCAGTACTTC.

The genes are TRBV6-1 and TRBJ1-2; D not certain. CDR1 and CDR2 from the germline V gene are MNHNS and SASEGT. This CDR3 is 13 amino acids long. V shed 3 bases and J shed 5 bases, with 10 bases lying between them. The CDR3 sequence is CASSESEVYGYTF. DNA for the CDR3: TGTGCCAGCAGTGAGTCCGAGGTTTATGGCTACACCTTC.

In its sample, this clonotype was seen a few times. The chain recombines TRBV4-1 with TRBJ2-1; 10 bases line up with TRBD2. The CDR3 sequence is 16 residues long. Germline lookup yields CDR1 MGHRA and CDR2 YSYEKL. J lost 3 bases, V lost 3 bases, and 5 bases had no gene match. Here the CDR3 reads CASSHPVAGGYNEQFF. DNA for the CDR3: TGCGCCAGCAGCCATCCCGTAGCGGGAGGCTACAATGAGCAGTTCTTC.

The V and J genes are TRBV2 and TRBJ2-1; 12 positions match TRBD2. J lost 14 bases, V lost 11 bases, and 10 bases had no gene match. The CDR3 has 12 residues. From germline, CDR1 is SNHLY and CDR2 FYNNEI. In DNA, the CDR3 is TGTGCCGGAGAGGGACTAGCGGGCCCGAAGTTCTTC. Translation: CAGEGLAGPKFF.

This rearrangement joins TRBV10-3 to TRBJ2-5, with TRBD1 identical over 8 bases. Germline CDR1 ENHRY, CDR2 SYGVKD. This CDR3 has 13 amino acids. V gave up 5 bases and J gave up 7 bases; unmatched junction bases: 6. CDR3 nucleotides: TGTGCCATCAGTCAGGGACAGGCGGGGACCCAGTACTTC. Its protein product is CAISQGQAGTQYF.

Many counts were recorded for this clonotype. The V call is TRBV7-9, the J call TRBJ2-3; 9 bases map to TRBD2. Germline CDR1 is SEHNR and CDR2 is FQNEAQ (reference sequence). V shed 5 bases, J shed 2 bases, and the junction held 5 bases outside the gene matches. The CDR3 contains 15 residues. CDR3 loop: CASSLPGLATDTQYF. CDR3 nucleotides: TGTGCCAGCAGCCTACCGGGACTAGCCACAGATACGCAGTATTTT.

This clonotype showed up many times. This chain connects TRBV3-1 to TRBJ2-7, with D maybe TRBD2 (5 bases). CDR1 is LGHDT, CDR2 YNNKEL, per germline (reference sequence). Trimming left V 1 base short and J 6 bases short, with 10 bases between. The CDR3 sequence is 13 residues long. CDR3 nucleotides: TGTGCCAGCAGCCAAGGTAGCGCTGGCGAGCAGTACTTC. This codes for CASSQGSAGEQYF.

This clonotype was seen ten or more times. V gene TRBV3-1 combines with J gene TRBJ1-1; D gene ambiguous. Germline lookup yields CDR1 LGHDT and CDR2 YNNKEL (reference sequence). V was clipped by 3 bases and J by 7 bases, with 6 bases between them. The length of the CDR3 is 11 residues. CDR3 residues: CASSHSDEAFF. The DNA for the CDR3 is TGTGCCAGCAGCCATTCAGATGAAGCTTTCTTT.

V gene TRBV12-3 or TRBV12-4 combines with J gene TRBJ2-1; no definite D call. V lost 5 bases and J lost 14, with 16 bases in between. This CDR3 has 12 amino acids. The CDR3 DNA follows: TGTGCCAGCAGTATACACGTCGCGTCTGAGTTCTTC. As protein: CASSIHVASEFF.

This clonotype was picked up many times. V is TRBV2 and J is TRBJ1-5; perhaps TRBD1 as D (5 bases). The CDR3 runs to 13 residues. Germline V CDR1 and CDR2: SNHLY, FYNNEI. The V end lost 4 bases, the J end lost 3 bases, and 7 bases lay between the germline ends. CDR3 region: CASSGQLNQPQHF. Written as DNA, the CDR3 is TGTGCCAGCAGTGGACAGCTCAATCAGCCCCAGCATTTT.

In its sample, this clonotype was seen a few times. V gene TRBV19 combines with J gene TRBJ2-7; the D call may be TRBD1 or TRBD2 (7 bases each). V was shortened by 6 bases and J by 0 bases, with 15 bases between the two germline ends. Per the germline V gene, CDR1 is LNHDA and CDR2 is SQIVND (reference sequence). The CDR3 is 15 amino acids. The CDR3 region is CASSRGGASSYEQYF. In DNA, the CDR3 is TGTGCCAGTAGCAGGGGGGGGGCGAGCTCCTACGAGCAGTACTTC.

There are many counts of this clonotype. The genes are TRBV7-2 and TRBJ2-1, with TRBD2 identical over 9 bases. The ends lost 7 bases at V and 10 bases at J; junction bases unmatched: 14. CDR3 length: 15 amino acids. Germline V gives CDR1 SGHTA, CDR2 FQGNSA. The CDR3 bases are TGTGCCAGCACCCGGCTGGCTAGCGGGGACCTAGAGCAGTTCTTC. Protein sequence: CASTRLASGDLEQFF.

This clonotype appeared many times. The genes are TRBV20-1 and TRBJ2-3; D is possibly TRBD2 (5 bases). Germline values: CDR1 DFQATT, CDR2 SNEGSKA (reference sequence). The CDR3 has 15 residues. Trimming pared 7 bases from V and 4 bases from J, leaving 21 bases between. CDR3 bases: TGCAGTGTAAAGGACTCGCAAACTGGGGCAGATACGCAGTATTTT. This codes for CSVKDSQTGADTQYF.

This clonotype was seen a handful of times. V and J are TRBV12-3 or TRBV12-4 and TRBJ2-4; D perhaps matches TRBD2 (5 bases). This CDR3 has 17 residues. Deletions cut 0 bases from V and 5 bases from J, with 17 bases between. CDR3 nucleotides: TGTGCCAGCAGTTTAGCGGCTAGCATCGTACTAGAAAACATTCAGTACTTC. This gives the protein CASSLAASIVLENIQYF.

This clonotype was detected only a few times. This sequence joins TRBV5-1 and TRBJ2-3, with TRBD2 identical over 10 bases. The junction had 10 bases not matched to a gene; V was cut back by 2 bases and J by 4 bases. Per the germline V gene, CDR1 is SGHRS and CDR2 is YFSETQ. CDR3 length: 17 residues. The CDR3 sequence: CASSFHTSGRDADTQYF. DNA of the CDR3: TGCGCCAGCAGCTTCCATACGAGCGGGAGGGATGCAGATACGCAGTATTTT. The full variable domain, with the rest looked up from reference TRBV5-1 and TRBJ2-3, is KAGVTQTPRYLIKTRGQQVTLSCSPISGHRSVSWYQQTPGQGLQFLFEYFSETQRNKGNFPGRFSGRQFSNSRSEMNVSTLELGDSALYLCASSFHTSGRDADTQYFGPGTRLTVL.

The rearrangement uses TRBV19 and TRBJ1-6; D is unclear. The CDR3 loop spans 14 amino acids. The V gene's germline CDR1 is LNHDA and CDR2 SQIVND (reference sequence). Trimming stripped 2 bases from V and 10 bases from J, with 12 bases between. The CDR3 bases are TGTGCCAGTAGTATAAATCCGGGGATGTCACCCCTCCACTTT. Its protein product is CASSINPGMSPLHF.